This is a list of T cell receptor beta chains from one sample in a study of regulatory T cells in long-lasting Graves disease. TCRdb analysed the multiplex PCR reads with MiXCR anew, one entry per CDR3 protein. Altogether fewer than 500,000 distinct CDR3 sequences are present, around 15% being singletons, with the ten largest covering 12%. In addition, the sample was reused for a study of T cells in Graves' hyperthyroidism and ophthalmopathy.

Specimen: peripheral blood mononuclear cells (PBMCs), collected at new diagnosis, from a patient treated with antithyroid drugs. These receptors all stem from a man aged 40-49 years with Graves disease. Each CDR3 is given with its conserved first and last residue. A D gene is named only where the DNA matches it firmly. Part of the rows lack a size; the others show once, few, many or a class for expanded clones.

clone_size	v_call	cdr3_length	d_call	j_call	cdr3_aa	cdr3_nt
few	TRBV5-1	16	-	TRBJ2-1	CASSLAIASRRNEQFF	TGCGCCAGCAGCTTGGCGATAGCGTCACGGCGGAATGAGCAGTTCTTC
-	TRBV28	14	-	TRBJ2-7	CARSLGGRVYEQYF	TGTGCCCGCAGTTTGGGAGGCAGGGTGTACGAGCAGTACTTC
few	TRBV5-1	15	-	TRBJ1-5	CASSQGDLSNQPQHF	TGCGCCAGCAGCCAAGGGGACCTTAGCAATCAGCCCCAGCATTTT
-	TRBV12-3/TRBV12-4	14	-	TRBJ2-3	CASSPRTITDTQYF	TGTGCCAGCAGTCCTCGGACTATTACAGATACGCAGTATTTT
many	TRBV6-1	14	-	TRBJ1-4	CASSGGDGAEKLFF	TGTGCCAGCAGTGGAGGGGATGGTGCTGAAAAACTGTTTTTT
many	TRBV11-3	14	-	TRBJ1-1	CASSRTGFNTEAFF	TGTGCCAGCAGCCGAACAGGGTTCAACACTGAAGCTTTCTTT
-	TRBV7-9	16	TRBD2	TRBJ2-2	CASSFQLASGSGELFF	TGTGCCAGCAGCTTCCAACTGGCTAGCGGGAGCGGGGAGCTGTTTTTT
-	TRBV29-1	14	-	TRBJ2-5	CSVDLDTSGETQYF	TGCAGCGTTGATCTGGATACGTCGGGAGAGACCCAGTACTTC
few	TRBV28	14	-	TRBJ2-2	CASSFSVLAGELFF	TGTGCCAGCAGTTTTAGCGTTCTCGCCGGGGAGCTGTTTTTT
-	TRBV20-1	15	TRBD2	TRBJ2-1	CSASWSGTPGLEQFF	TGCAGTGCTAGCTGGAGCGGGACTCCGGGGCTTGAGCAGTTCTTC
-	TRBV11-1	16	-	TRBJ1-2	CASSPLRGGDSDGYTF	TGTGCCAGCAGCCCGCTTCGAGGGGGAGATTCCGATGGCTACACCTTC
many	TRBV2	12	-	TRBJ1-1	CARKYRNTEAFF	TGTGCCAGGAAGTATAGAAACACTGAAGCTTTCTTT
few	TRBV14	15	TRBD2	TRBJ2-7	CASSQLTSGVYEQYF	TGTGCCAGCAGCCAACTTACTAGCGGGGTCTACGAGCAGTACTTC
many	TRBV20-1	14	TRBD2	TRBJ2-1	CSARTVRLADEQFF	TGCAGTGCCCGAACAGTCCGACTAGCCGATGAGCAGTTCTTC
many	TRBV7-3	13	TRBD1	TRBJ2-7	CASSLTGKDEQYF	TGTGCCAGCAGCCTGACAGGGAAGGACGAGCAGTACTTC
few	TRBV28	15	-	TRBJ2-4	CASSAPTGAKNIQYF	TGTGCCAGCAGTGCCCCAACAGGGGCCAAAAACATTCAGTACTTC
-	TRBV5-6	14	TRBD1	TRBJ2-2	CASTQDREPGELFF	TGTGCCAGCACCCAAGACAGGGAGCCCGGGGAGCTGTTTTTT
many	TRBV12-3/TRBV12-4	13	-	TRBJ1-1	CASSPTANTEAFF	TGTGCCAGCAGTCCGACGGCGAACACTGAAGCTTTCTTT
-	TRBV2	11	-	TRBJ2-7	CAGSGSSEQYF	TGTGCCGGCAGTGGGTCGTCCGAGCAGTACTTC
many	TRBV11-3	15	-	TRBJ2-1	CASSSPPTGYNEQFF	TGTGCCAGCAGCTCACCTCCGACCGGATACAATGAGCAGTTCTTC
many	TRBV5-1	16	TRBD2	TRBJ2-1	CASSPAPLAGRNEQFF	TGCGCCAGCAGCCCAGCCCCACTAGCGGGACGGAATGAGCAGTTCTTC
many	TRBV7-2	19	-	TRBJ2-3	CASSLVLRGSLEGTDTQYF	TGTGCCAGCAGCTTAGTCTTGAGGGGATCTCTGGAGGGCACAGATACGCAGTATTTT
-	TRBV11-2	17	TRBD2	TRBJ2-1	CASSLGSGSPLIGEQFF	TGTGCCAGCAGCTTAGGTAGCGGGAGCCCCCTAATAGGTGAGCAGTTCTTC
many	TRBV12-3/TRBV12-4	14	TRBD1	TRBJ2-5	CASSHRTGGYAQYF	TGTGCCAGCAGTCATAGGACAGGGGGCTACGCCCAGTACTTC
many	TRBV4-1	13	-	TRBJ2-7	CASSQRGVNEQYF	TGCGCCAGCAGCCAAAGGGGGGTGAACGAGCAGTACTTC
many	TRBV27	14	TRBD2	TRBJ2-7	CASSLGGRANEQYF	TGTGCCAGCAGTTTAGGTGGGAGGGCCAACGAGCAGTACTTC
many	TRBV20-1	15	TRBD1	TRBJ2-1	CSARDRGNRGREQFF	TGCAGTGCTAGAGATCGGGGAAACAGGGGGCGAGAGCAGTTCTTC
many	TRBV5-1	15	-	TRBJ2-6	CASSLKAGGANVLTF	TGCGCCAGCAGCTTGAAGGCGGGTGGGGCCAACGTCCTGACTTTC
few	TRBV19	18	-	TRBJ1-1	CASTNPPGLGSLNTEAFF	TGTGCCAGTACCAACCCCCCAGGCCTGGGTTCGTTAAACACTGAAGCTTTCTTT
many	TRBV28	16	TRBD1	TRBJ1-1	CASSLWGQGMNTEAFF	TGTGCCAGCAGTTTATGGGGACAGGGGATGAACACTGAAGCTTTCTTT
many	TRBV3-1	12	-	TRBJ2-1	CASSQVSDEQFF	TGTGCCAGCAGCCAAGTGTCCGATGAGCAGTTCTTC
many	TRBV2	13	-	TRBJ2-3	CASDGGITDTQYF	TGTGCCAGTGATGGGGGAATCACAGATACGCAGTATTTT
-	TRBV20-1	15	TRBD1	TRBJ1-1	CSARDRTGQNTEAFF	TGCAGTGCTAGAGATCGGACAGGCCAGAACACTGAAGCTTTCTTT
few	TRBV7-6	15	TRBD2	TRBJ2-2	CASSFGGGYTGELFF	TGTGCCAGCAGCTTTGGCGGGGGATACACCGGGGAGCTGTTTTTT
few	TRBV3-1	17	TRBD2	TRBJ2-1	CASSHVRTSGSGNEQFF	TGTGCCAGCAGCCATGTTAGGACTAGCGGGTCGGGCAATGAGCAGTTCTTC
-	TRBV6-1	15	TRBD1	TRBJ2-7	CASSEAISIGGGQYF	TGTGCCAGCAGTGAAGCAATTAGTATAGGGGGCGGGCAGTACTTC
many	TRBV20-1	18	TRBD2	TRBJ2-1	CSARDPWGEGYSYNEQFF	TGCAGTGCTAGAGACCCTTGGGGGGAGGGTTACTCCTACAATGAGCAGTTCTTC
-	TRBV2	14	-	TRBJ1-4	CASSESRGEGKLFF	TGTGCCAGCAGTGAATCTAGAGGGGAAGGGAAACTGTTTTTT
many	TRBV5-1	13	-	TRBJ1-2	CASSSQPHYGYTF	TGCGCCAGCAGCTCACAGCCCCACTATGGCTACACCTTC